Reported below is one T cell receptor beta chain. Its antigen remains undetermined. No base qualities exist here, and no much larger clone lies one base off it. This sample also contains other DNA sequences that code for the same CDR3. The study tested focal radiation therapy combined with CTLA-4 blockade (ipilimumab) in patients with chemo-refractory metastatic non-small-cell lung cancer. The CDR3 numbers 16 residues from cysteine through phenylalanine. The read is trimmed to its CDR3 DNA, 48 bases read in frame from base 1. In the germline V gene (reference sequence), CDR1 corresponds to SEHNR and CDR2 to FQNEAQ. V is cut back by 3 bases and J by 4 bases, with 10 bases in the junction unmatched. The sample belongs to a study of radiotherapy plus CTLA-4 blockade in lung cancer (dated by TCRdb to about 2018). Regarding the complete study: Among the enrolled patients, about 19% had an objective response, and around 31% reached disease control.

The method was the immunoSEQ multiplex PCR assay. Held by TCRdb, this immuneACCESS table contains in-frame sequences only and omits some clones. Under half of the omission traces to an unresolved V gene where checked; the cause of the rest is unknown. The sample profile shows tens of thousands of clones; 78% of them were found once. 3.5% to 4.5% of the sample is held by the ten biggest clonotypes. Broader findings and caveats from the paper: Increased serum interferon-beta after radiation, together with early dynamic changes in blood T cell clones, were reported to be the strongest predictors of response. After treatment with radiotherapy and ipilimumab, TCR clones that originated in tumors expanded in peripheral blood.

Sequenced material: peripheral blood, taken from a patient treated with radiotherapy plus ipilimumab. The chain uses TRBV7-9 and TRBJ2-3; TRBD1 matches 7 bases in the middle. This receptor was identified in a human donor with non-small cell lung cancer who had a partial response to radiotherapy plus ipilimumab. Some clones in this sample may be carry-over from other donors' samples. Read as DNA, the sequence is TGTGCCAGCAGCTTCACAGGGGATGGGGTGGCAGATACGCAGTATTTT. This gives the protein CASSFTGDGVADTQYF.